These T cell receptor beta chains were read from a single sample in a study of blood T cell repertoires in COVID-19. Only in-frame clones appear in the TCRdb table, and some are missing; sequencing was by immunoSEQ multiplex PCR. The sample carries approximately 200,000 clones, around 88% recorded once. The specimen was PBMCs or T cells enriched from blood (not recorded which). The receptors shown here come from a woman under 40 who had recovered from COVID-19. Both conserved end residues are trimmed from each CDR3. The order of the fields is J gene, V gene, CDR3 protein.

>TRBJ1-1|TRBV7-9
ASSGRGTGGQHTEAF
>TRBJ1-1|TRBV18
ASSPSGTGDAEAF
>TRBJ2-7|TRBV11-2
ASSSSPRGRLAELRQY
>TRBJ1-1|TRBV5-1
ASRQGSTNTEAF
>TRBJ1-5|TRBV28
ASRRQGRIEQPQH
>TRBJ2-7|TRBV6-1
ASSEEVRGHEQY
>TRBJ1-1|TRBV10-1
ASSESQGQNPQAF
>TRBJ2-7|TRBV28
ASSQGQSYEQY
>TRBJ2-3|TRBV5-1
ASSLGLAKVDTQY
>TRBJ2-1|TRBV6-5
ASSYGLGNEQF
>TRBJ1-3|TRBV6-1
ASSEAGRGRNTIY
>TRBJ1-6|TRBV14
ASSQVTGSPLH
>TRBJ2-7|TRBV20-1
SASDLSSGNYEQY
>TRBJ2-5|TRBV5-1
ASSLDSGEETQY
>TRBJ1-1|TRBV30
AWSGSRTGRDTEAF
>TRBJ2-7|TRBV11-2
ASSPEDRPYYEQY
>TRBJ2-7|TRBV21-1
ASPSRTGGTYEQY
>TRBJ1-2|TRBV5-6
ASSSLPGQGNYGYT
>TRBJ2-2|TRBV24-1
ATSVGYSNTGELF
>TRBJ2-5|TRBV27
ASSPGREALSWTQY
>TRBJ2-7|TRBV21-1
ASSPLGQGALKGSYEQY
>TRBJ1-1|TRBV10-3
AISEPKQGATEAF
>TRBJ2-5|TRBV30
AWRELDREETQY
>TRBJ2-3|TRBV5-1
ASSLSGSGDTDTQY
>TRBJ1-1|TRBV30
AWSGSEAI
>TRBJ2-2|TRBV5-1
ASSLGSSGSQTGELF
>TRBJ1-3|TRBV9
ASSPPAGLDGSGNTIY
>TRBJ2-7|TRBV28
ASSSRQGLAGDYEQY
>TRBJ2-1|TRBV7-9
ASSLSGTEQF
>TRBJ2-5|TRBV4-1
ASSQRLVLGQETQY
>TRBJ2-2|TRBV24-1
ATGHYTGELF
>TRBJ2-4|TRBV14
ASSQGDRHIQY
>TRBJ2-2|TRBV29-1
SVEILAGKAGELF
>TRBJ1-1|TRBV6-1
ASSEPPDRAREAF
>TRBJ2-3|TRBV4-1
ASSQPTSGRPDTQY
>TRBJ1-6|TRBV18
ASSPRPGQESNSPLH
>TRBJ2-7|TRBV3-1/TRBV3-2
ASSHHRTGNGEQY
>TRBJ2-7|TRBV19
ASRLAATSYEQY
>TRBJ2-7|TRBV18
ASSLTGSSVSYEQY
>TRBJ2-1|TRBV11-3
GQQEYNEQF
>TRBJ1-1|TRBV7-9
ASSSTTAAEENTEAF
>TRBJ2-2|TRBV10-1
ASRDSNTGELF
>TRBJ1-2|TRBV30
AWTPGGVSGYT
>TRBJ2-3|TRBV30
AWSKRQTSTDTQY
>TRBJ1-2|TRBV21-1
ASSKAWTGNYGYT
>TRBJ1-6|TRBV30
AWRTENNSPLH
>TRBJ1-1|TRBV7-8
ASSERDSEAF
>TRBJ1-1|TRBV7-2
ASSLGGQGKREAF
>TRBJ1-3|TRBV2
ASSVSQGGNTIY
>TRBJ2-7|TRBV11-2
ASSFRSGVGEQY
>TRBJ2-1|TRBV21-1
ASSETQTRTSGSNTEQF